Presented here are 18 T cell receptor beta chains from one specimen sequenced in a study of T-cell memory formation after mild COVID-19. TCRdb re-called the 5' RACE reads through MiXCR, storing one row per CDR3 protein. The repertoire includes 45,000 or so distinct CDR3 sequences, less than 8% of them detected once, and approximately 0.8% sits in the top ten. Sequencing was done on a sample of PBMCs or a T cell subset sorted from them (not recorded which). The receptor set was obtained from an adult who had mild COVID-19 (a few samples of this study predate the infection). Cell type and time point are not known.

This clonotype was observed at least ten times. The chain links TRBV27 to TRBJ2-3; D is perhaps TRBD2 (5 bases). V dropped 5 bases and J dropped 4 bases, with 19 bases sitting between them. The CDR3 length is 16 residues. Germline V CDR1 and CDR2: MNHEY, SMNVEV (reference sequence). CDR3 loop: CASSPTPLARPDTQYF. The CDR3 coding sequence is TGTGCCAGCAGTCCCACCCCGTTAGCGAGGCCAGATACGCAGTATTTT.

The genes are TRBV7-9 and TRBJ1-4; no clear D. Germline CDR1 reads SEHNR; CDR2 reads FQNEAQ (reference sequence). V shed 3 bases and J shed 4 bases, with 15 bases lying between them. The CDR3 runs 16 residues. The CDR3: CASSFYLGGLNEKLFF. The CDR3 DNA sequence: TGTGCCAGCAGCTTTTATCTCGGAGGGCTTAATGAAAAACTGTTTTTT.

The table lists this clonotype with a few counts. V gene TRBV19 combines with J gene TRBJ2-7, with 7 nucleotides matching TRBD1. The CDR3 is 15 amino acids. In germline, CDR1 is LNHDA, CDR2 SQIVND (reference sequence). The trim removed 4 bases at V and 6 bases at J, leaving 12 bases unmatched. The CDR3 nucleotides read TGTGCCAGTAGTACACGACAGGGTCTCCCTCGCGAGCAGTACTTC. Translating it yields CASSTRQGLPREQYF.

This clonotype was seen at least ten times. The rearrangement links TRBV12-3 or TRBV12-4 to TRBJ2-5; a possible D gene is TRBD1 (6 bases). CDR3 length: 14 amino acids. V was cut by 5 bases and J by 7 bases, with 17 bases left in between. CDR3 loop: CASSPRTVLGTQYF. For the CDR3, the DNA is TGTGCCAGCAGTCCAAGGACAGTCCTAGGGACCCAGTACTTC.

This clonotype showed up many times. This sequence joins TRBV7-9 and TRBJ2-1; the D is unclear. The CDR3 length is 18 residues. The ends were cut back, 1 base at V and 0 bases at J, with 16 bases in the middle. The germline gives CDR1 SEHNR, CDR2 FQNEAQ (reference sequence). The CDR3 region has the DNA TGTGCCAGCAGCTTAGGCCGGCTCGGCGTGAGCTCCTACAATGAGCAGTTCTTC. Amino acid sequence: CASSLGRLGVSSYNEQFF.

This clonotype showed up many times. The chain combines TRBV11-2 with TRBJ2-7; 8 nucleotides match TRBD1. The V and J ends lost 4 bases and 5 bases, in that order; junction bases with no gene match: 4. CDR1 and CDR2 from the germline V gene are SGHAT and FQNNGV. There are 13 residues in the CDR3. Written as DNA, the CDR3 is TGTGCCAGCAGCTCACAGGGGGTTAACGAGCAGTACTTC. Translation: CASSSQGVNEQYF.

This clonotype was counted at least ten times. This rearrangement joins TRBV5-1 to TRBJ2-7; possibly TRBD1 or TRBD2 for D (5 bases each). CDR1 is SGHRS and CDR2 is YFSETQ in the germline V gene. Trimming left V 3 bases short and J 2 bases short, with 12 bases between. The CDR3 is 14 residues long. The CDR3 region has the DNA TGCGCCAGCAGCTCGGGACGGATCACCTACGAGCAGTACTTC. Encoded protein: CASSSGRITYEQYF.

This clonotype has only a few counts. The chain recombines TRBV6-1 with TRBJ1-4; D unresolved. Germline V gene data show CDR1 as MNHNS and CDR2 as SASEGT. This CDR3 is 15 amino acids long. The V and J ends lost 1 base and 2 bases respectively, with 8 bases between them. The DNA for the CDR3 is TGTGCCAGCAGTGAAGGGTGGGGTACTAATGAAAAACTGTTTTTT. Translating it yields CASSEGWGTNEKLFF.

This clonotype appeared a few times. The V gene is TRBV3-1, the J gene TRBJ2-1; the match to TRBD2 covers 13 bases. There are 16 residues in the CDR3. CDR1 and CDR2 (germline): LGHDT, YNNKEL (reference sequence). J gave up 9 bases and V 0 bases, and 5 bases lay outside the gene matches. CDR3 nucleotides: TGTGCCAGCAGCCAAGACAGGACTAGCGGGGGCCGTGAGCAGTTCTTC. This gives the protein CASSQDRTSGGREQFF.

There are many counts of this clonotype. The rearrangement uses TRBV18 and TRBJ2-7; D gene ambiguous. The CDR3 length is 14 residues. From germline, CDR1 is KGHSH and CDR2 LQKENI. V lost 4 bases, J lost 2 bases, and 12 bases lay in between. DNA for the CDR3: TGTGCCAGCTCACGGGAAGACACTACCTACGAGCAGTACTTC. Its translation is CASSREDTTYEQYF.

The V and J genes are TRBV27 and TRBJ2-5; TRBD2 matches 12 bases. CDR3 size: 18 residues. Germline CDR1 and CDR2: MNHEY and SMNVEV (reference sequence). With 0 bases clipped from V and 3 bases from J, the junction kept 8 bases outside the gene matches. DNA for the CDR3: TGTGCCAGCAGTTTATCGCCTAGCGGGAGGGCCGCAAAAGAGACCCAGTACTTC. This codes for CASSLSPSGRAAKETQYF.

The table lists this clonotype with a few counts. V and J are TRBV28 and TRBJ2-1; TRBD2 matches 9 bases. With 4 bases clipped from V and 3 bases from J, the junction kept 4 bases outside the gene matches. CDR3 length equals 15 residues. Looked up from germline, CDR1 is MDHEN and CDR2 is SYDVKM. CDR3 bases: TGTGCCAGCAGTTACTATAGCGGGGGCTACAATGAGCAGTTCTTC. Protein: CASSYYSGGYNEQFF.

This clonotype was seen at least ten times. This chain connects TRBV24-1 to TRBJ2-1; D is unclear. Trimming removed 2 bases from V and 6 bases from J, with 16 bases in between. This CDR3 region has 16 residues. Germline CDR1 KGHDR, CDR2 SFDVKD. The CDR3 loop reads CATSDSSASLGNEQFF. CDR3 in DNA: TGTGCCACCAGTGATTCGTCCGCGAGCTTGGGCAATGAGCAGTTCTTC.

This clonotype was recorded many times. Here the CDR3 reads CASSTQGALAETQYF. CDR3 bases: TGTGCCAGCAGCACCCAGGGGGCTCTAGCAGAGACCCAGTACTTC. J is TRBJ2-5 and V is TRBV2; 8 nucleotides line up with TRBD1. The V gene end was trimmed by 6 bases and the J gene end by 4 bases; junction bases not matched to a gene: 10. CDR1 SNHLY and CDR2 FYNNEI come from the germline V gene. The CDR3 is made up of 15 amino acids.

Worth noting for this clonotype: A much larger clone differs by one base, so this may be a read error. The rearrangement uses TRBV4-1 and TRBJ2-1; no reliable D call. The V end lost 5 bases, the J end lost 6 bases, and 20 bases lay between the germline ends. The CDR3 runs 16 residues. In germline, CDR1 is MGHRA, CDR2 YSYEKL. The CDR3 DNA reads TGCGCCAGCAGCGTCCCAGCCGCGCCTACGGGCAATGAGCAGTTCTTC. Residues: CASSVPAAPTGNEQFF.

This clonotype was detected a few times. The V and J genes are TRBV12-3 or TRBV12-4 and TRBJ1-5; 10 bases line up with TRBD1. The CDR3 sequence is 15 residues long. With 6 bases clipped from V and 7 bases from J, the junction kept 9 bases outside the gene matches. The CDR3 loop reads CASSRQGAREQPQHF. CDR3 in DNA: TGTGCCAGCAGCAGACAGGGGGCGCGGGAACAGCCCCAGCATTTT.

In its sample, this clonotype was seen many times. V usage is TRBV5-1 and J usage is TRBJ2-1; 10 bases match TRBD2. Germline CDR1 reads SGHRS; CDR2 reads YFSETQ. The CDR3 is made up of 17 amino acids. With V trimmed by 4 bases and J by 5 bases, 12 bases remained unmatched. This CDR3 reads CASSPWVLAGANNEQFF. The CDR3, as DNA: TGCGCCAGCAGCCCTTGGGTTCTAGCGGGAGCTAACAATGAGCAGTTCTTC.

This clonotype came up many times. V is TRBV18 and J is TRBJ2-7, with 7 bases matching TRBD1. The CDR3 loop spans 14 amino acids. Germline loops: CDR1 KGHSH, CDR2 LQKENI. The trim removed 6 bases at V and 6 bases at J, leaving 11 bases unmatched. The CDR3 sequence is CASSPIAGGGEQYF. The CDR3 DNA reads as TGTGCCAGCTCCCCTATCGCAGGGGGTGGCGAGCAGTACTTC.